The T cell receptor beta chain described here comes from a study of cytomegalovirus exposure and HLA in healthy donors (TCRdb year 2017). In the study overall: According to an earlier analysis of around 600 of the donors, roughly 180 million T cells yielded approximately 120 million unique TCR beta sequences and 276 Gb of sequence data. The study was designed to test whether signatures of past pathogen exposure could be identified by cataloging public T cell receptors. A separate validation cohort of roughly 110 different subjects was used in addition to the approximately 700-subject first cohort. A later genetic analysis took genome-wide SNP genotypes for 398 of the 666 donors and used that subset as a discovery cohort. Because of strong linkage in the cohort, five DR-DQ haplotypes were treated as single units for association and clustering. On average, over 200,000 unique TCR beta nucleotide sequences were sequenced per donor among about 400 genotyped donors of the cohort, with roughly 18% of those sequences being non-productive. To study patterns of TCR occurrence, a later analysis re-analyzed previously published TCR beta repertoires from around 670 donors and added high-resolution HLA genotyping. HLA typing covered class I and class II loci at four-digit resolution. Using immunosequencing, the study profiled T cell repertoires from 666 subjects and related those repertoires to cytomegalovirus serostatus. All discovery cohort repertoires had been generated on a single sequencing platform. About 310 gigabases of sequencing data and tens of millions of unique TCR sequences were included in an early release covering around 600 HLA-typed donors. Rather than drawing on any new phenotypic data, the later analysis identified candidate immune exposures from TCR beta sequences and the way those sequences occurred across donors. Typing coverage varied by locus: roughly 629-640 donors for A, B, C, DRB1 and DQB1; roughly 560 for DQA1; over 600 for DPA1; 450 to 480 for DPB1. An earlier analysis of around 580 of the donors used high-throughput TCR beta sequencing to judge whether each TCR beta V gene segment behaved as functional or pseudogenic. High-throughput TCR immunosequencing, statistical association of individual TCRs with disease status, and machine learning were combined to predict cytomegalovirus infection status. Of the 350 to 450 genotyped donors, roughly 85% fell in the genetic ancestry cluster associated with self-reported Caucasian donors. Alongside the repertoire data, information on donor age, sex, ethnicity and CMV serostatus was compiled.

What the study reported, not specific to this receptor: The sequencing pipeline was judged likely to have produced a cluster of highly shared sequence variants as a technical artifact. Assigning TCR associations to individual alleles was difficult when HLA alleles, especially DR and DQ, strongly co-occurred. Only TCR beta chains were sequenced in this cohort, and the absence of alpha or paired-chain data limited detectable features. Sequencing depth was assumed to be roughly uniform across donors in the presence/absence analyses, though that assumption may not hold. In a later analysis, most CMV-associated TCR beta chains were found to appear HLA-restricted, with HLA associations seemingly driven largely by CMV exposure. Several of the top co-occurrence clusters appeared to be linked to parvovirus B19, influenza, CMV and Epstein-Barr virus, according to a later analysis. A later analysis associated 15,000 to 20,000 TCR beta sequences with specific HLA alleles at a false discovery rate of 0.05. In a later genetic analysis, a missense DCLRE1C variant was associated with V-gene and J-gene trimming of TCR beta chains, and the association was replicated in an independent cohort. In vitro tests confirmed that a few of the cytomegalovirus-associated TCR beta chains recognize cytomegalovirus antigens. Across donors, most TCR sequences were observed very rarely, whereas some public TCRs were present in many individuals. According to a later analysis, TCR association rates differed among HLA loci, with DRB1 alleles showing the most associated TCRs and HLA-C alleles showing the fewest. For the cohort, immune exposure information was limited to CMV serostatus. An earlier analysis of around 600 of the donors showed that most TCR beta V segments appeared in productive rearrangements either about 87% or about 30% of the time, which broadly matched IMGT annotations. According to the authors, the approach could potentially be generalized to other disease states and immunological phenotypes. A later genetic analysis reported fewer N-insertions in productive TCRs among donors in an Asian-associated ancestry cluster than the roughly 620-donor mean. A further reported finding was that TCR beta sequences accurately predicted the HLA-A and HLA-B alleles for most subjects in the first cohort. A later analysis found that HLA-associated TCR beta chains were more clonally expanded and had lower generation probabilities than equally common non-associated chains. The study listed 150 to 200 TCR beta chains as associated with cytomegalovirus. In both the original and validation cohorts, the classifier was reported to diagnose cytomegalovirus status with high specificity and sensitivity. Some IMGT-functional V segments, including TRBV6-2 and TRBV6-3, could not be told apart with the 87-base-pair reads, so those segments were excluded. Because counts were too low, some 16 rarely observed V segments, including chromosome 9 orphons, were excluded from the earlier analysis of around 590 of the donors. Because HLA typing was missing for some donors at each locus, association tests included only the typed subset. Correlated functional status among segregating V segments might reflect linkage disequilibrium, but an unknown experimental factor could not be ruled out.

The cohort consisted of 666 healthy bone marrow donors. At the time of sampling, every cohort member was nominally healthy, though immune exposures that went unrecorded were likely present. The donor tested CMV seropositive and was one of the 289 seropositive cohort members. A peripheral blood sample was provided by each donor, and peripheral blood mononuclear cells were used for TCR beta sequencing. Genomic DNA extraction from the blood cell samples was performed with the Qiagen DNeasy Blood Extraction Kit. Libraries were built with the immunoSEQ multiplex PCR assay. A mixture of 60 forward primers for TCR Vbeta segments and 13 reverse primers for TCR Jbeta segments was used in the multiplex PCR. Amplification of the CDR3 region of rearranged TCR beta genes was performed with a multiplex PCR assay on genomic DNA. The amplified TCR beta libraries were sequenced on the Illumina HiSeq System as 87-base-pair reads. From the authors' description of their analysis: A later analysis tallied around 82 million unique TCR beta chains across the 640 or so repertoires, and 10 million to 11 million of those chains were shared by two or more donors. To remove PCR and sequencing errors, raw reads were error-corrected and collapsed into unique sequences using a nearest-neighbor algorithm that merged closely related sequences. V, D and J gene segments were assigned by aligning CDR3 sequences to IMGT reference sequences. For a sequence to be retained, a match of at least six nucleotides to both a V gene segment and a J gene segment was required. Rearrangements were classified as productive when the CDR3 lacked stop codons and remained in frame with V and J, and all other rearrangements were classified as non-productive. Following IMGT convention, CDR3 was defined as the stretch from the second conserved V-encoded cysteine up to the conserved J-encoded phenylalanine. Sequences without an unambiguous match to a single V gene segment were excluded from the earlier analysis of a few hundred of the donors. An earlier analysis of approximately 590 of the donors called V segments functional above 56.7% productive rearrangements and segregating when the between-donor standard deviation exceeded 5%. A statistical classification framework was developed to diagnose cytomegalovirus status using the catalog of TCR beta chain sequences. A later analysis assigned V and J genes by comparing TCR nucleotide sequences with IMGT/GENE-DB human TR gene sequences. In a later analysis, CDR3 sequences and most-parsimonious VDJ recombination scenarios were assigned using the TCRdist pipeline. A later analysis defined each TCR beta chain by its CDR3 amino acid sequence plus V-gene family, and excluded reads lacking a unique V-gene family. In a later analysis, approximately 640 highly shared, low-generation-probability nucleotide sequences were removed to address suspected cross-contamination and a sequencing artifact. In a later analysis, a clonal expansion index for each public chain was calculated from normalized within-repertoire ranks of inferred template counts. In a later analysis, generation probabilities were computed with a VDJ recombination model fitted to out-of-frame rearrangements, and the resulting probabilities were checked against IGoR. Hypergeometric tests were used in a later analysis to score TCR-TCR, TCR-HLA and TCR-CMV co-occurrence, with a repertoire-size bias correction applied to the TCR pairs. False discovery rates were estimated in a later analysis by permuting HLA or CMV assignments 20 times. In a later analysis, co-occurring TCRs were grouped using DBSCAN, with TCRdist sequence similarity added in when clustering inside HLA-allele-positive subsets. Repertoires with fewer than 30,000 or more than 120,000 public chains, plus five repertoires with anomalous nucleotide sharing, were excluded from co-occurrence clustering. TCRdb limited this immuneACCESS table to in-frame rearrangements with V and J called. A share of clones is missing; checked studies link under half to unresolved V genes, and the rest is unexplained. V and J calls and clone size are given by that table; D and trimming were obtained from the DNA. This sample comprises about 120,000 clones, more than 60% of them detected only once. The ten most abundant clones make up less than 3% of the sample.

Sequences KGHSH (CDR1) and LQKENI (CDR2) are obtained from the germline V gene. Taken from cysteine to phenylalanine, the CDR3 has 15 residues. Here the CDR3 DNA is all that survives: 45 bases in frame from base 1. Deletion took 6 bases off V and 2 bases off J, with a span of 15 bases between the germline ends. About this clone itself: Its antigen remains undetermined. No base-level quality is on record; no much larger clone is a single base apart.

This chain is built from TRBV18 and TRBJ2-3; the D region possibly corresponds to TRBD1 (6 bases align). The sample consisted of PBMCs. This receptor was identified in a middle-aged woman in good health and CMV-seropositive. DNA sequence: TGTGCCAGCTCCCGGAAACAGGGCTTCACAGATACGCAGTATTTT. This sequence encodes CASSRKQGFTDTQYF.